This note documents a single T cell receptor (beta chain) sequence. The data derive from a study of blood T cell repertoires in COVID-19. Assay used: immunoSEQ multiplex PCR; TCRdb lists only in-frame clones, some missing. Here the sample spans over 200,000 clones, 83% being singletons. V lost 7 bases and J lost 1; bases outside the gene matches: 5. This CDR3 is 13 amino acids long. Germline CDR1 is SQVTM and CDR2 is ANQGSEA. This TCR was recovered from a woman in her seventies with active or convalescent COVID-19. Sample: peripheral blood. The chain joins TRBV29-1 to TRBJ2-7, with 9 bases lining up with TRBD1. CDR3 sequence reads: CSALGQGSYEQYF. DNA for the CDR3: TGCAGCGCCCTAGGACAGGGGTCCTACGAGCAGTACTTC.